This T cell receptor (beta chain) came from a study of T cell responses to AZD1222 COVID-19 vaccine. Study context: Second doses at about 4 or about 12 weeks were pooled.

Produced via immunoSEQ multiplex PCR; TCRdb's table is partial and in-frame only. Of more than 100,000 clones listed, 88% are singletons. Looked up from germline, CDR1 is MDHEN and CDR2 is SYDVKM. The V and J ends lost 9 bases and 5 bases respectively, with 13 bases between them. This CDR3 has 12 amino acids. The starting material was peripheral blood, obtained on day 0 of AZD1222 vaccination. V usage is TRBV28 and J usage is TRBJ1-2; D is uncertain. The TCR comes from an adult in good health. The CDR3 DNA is TGTGCCAGTTCCGTCGGCGGGTATGGCTACACCTTC. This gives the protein CASSVGGYGYTF.